The TCR beta chain described here comes from a study of CD8 T cells in ankylosing spondylitis. Study findings and constraints: Reports say disease-linked clones showed up significantly more in matched ankylosing spondylitis synovial fluid. Before this, some motif variants had been reported in reactive arthritis synovial fluid and blood.

This clonotype was recorded at least ten times. Its specificity is not known. Quantitative 5'-RACE with molecular barcodes was used to make the TCR beta libraries. TCRdb passed the 5' RACE reads through MiXCR, listing each CDR3 protein once. Seen here are 200,000 to 250,000 distinct CDR3 sequences, less than 9.5% observed once, and the top ten hold approximately 5%. The CDR3 consists of 13 residues. With 0 bases removed from V and 3 bases from J, the gap between germline ends came to 6 bases. CDR1 and CDR2 from the germline V gene are SGDLS and YYNGEE. This rearrangement joins TRBV9 to TRBJ1-1; D uncertain. Sequenced input: blood, either unsorted or a sorted T cell fraction (not recorded which). This TCR was sampled from a female donor with ankylosing spondylitis or in good health (not recorded which). The CDR3, as DNA: TGTGCCAGCAGCGTAGGGGAGTACACTGAAGCTTTCTTT. Its translation is CASSVGEYTEAFF.